This TCR beta chain is drawn from a study of cytomegalovirus exposure and HLA in healthy donors listed by TCRdb under 2017. Some background on the complete study: A later analysis indicated that the 90 to 150 validation repertoires were generated on the platform also employed for the approximately 670 repertoires of the first cohort. The study was designed to test whether signatures of past pathogen exposure could be identified by cataloging public T cell receptors. Along with the 666-subject first cohort, a separate validation cohort of around 120 different subjects was used. The study combined high-throughput TCR immunosequencing, statistical association of individual TCRs with disease status, and machine learning to predict cytomegalovirus infection status.

Separate from the approximately 690-subject first cohort, the validation cohort of some 130 subjects was the group to which the donors belonged. The CDR3, from cysteine to phenylalanine, totals 14 residues. CDR3 DNA only is kept here, 42 bases in frame from base 1. CDR1 and CDR2, looked up from the germline V gene, are MDHEN and SYDVKM. V loses 2 bases, J loses 5 bases, and the germline ends lie 9 bases apart. Libraries were built with the immunoSEQ multiplex PCR assay. For the original study's pipeline: A statistical classification framework was built for diagnosing cytomegalovirus status from the catalog of TCR beta chain sequences. Entries here come from immuneACCESS through TCRdb and include only in-frame sequences with V and J called. Some clones fail to appear in such tables; in the studies checked, an unresolved V gene covers under half of the shortfall, and the cause of the remainder is unknown. Clonal size and the V and J genes are those of that table, whereas D and trimming came from the DNA. The table for this sample lists some 250,000 clones; around 90% of them were counted only once. More than 0.35% of the sample is in the top ten clones.

A note on this clone: Its antigen remains undetermined. There are no base qualities to consult, and no much larger clone falls within one base.

Results and caveats for the whole study, not just this receptor: In a later analysis, TCRs clustered in the first cohort were found to also tend to co-occur in the 120 or so validation repertoires, with 90% to 95% of cluster scores above 0. In the study, 150 to 200 TCR beta chains were listed as associated with cytomegalovirus. In both the original and validation cohorts, the classifier was reported to diagnose cytomegalovirus status with high specificity and sensitivity. Most TCR sequences were observed very rarely across donors, whereas some public TCRs were present in many individuals. A later analysis lacked HLA typing for the validation cohort, so it scored co-occurrence in that cohort across all 120 or so repertoires. The authors suggested that the approach could potentially be generalized to other disease states and immunological phenotypes. In vitro tests confirmed that a few of the cytomegalovirus-associated TCR beta chains recognize cytomegalovirus antigens.

This receptor was taken from a woman aged 18-29 years in good health and CMV-seronegative. The chain couples TRBV28 to TRBJ2-2; the D gene is unclear. Sample: PBMCs. For the CDR3, the sequence is CASSLRQSTGELFF. The DNA reads TGTGCCAGCAGTTTACGACAAAGTACCGGGGAGCTGTTTTTT.